Each of the 2 T cell receptor beta chains below was sequenced from the same sample in a study of cytomegalovirus exposure and HLA in healthy donors (dated by TCRdb to the late 2010s). Libraries were built with the immunoSEQ multiplex PCR assay. A mixture of 60 forward primers for TCR Vbeta segments and 13 reverse primers for TCR Jbeta segments was used in the multiplex PCR. The clones in this table, taken by TCRdb from immuneACCESS, are in-frame only. Not every clone is retained; where verified, under half of the shortfall comes from an unresolved V gene, and the cause of the rest is unknown. For this sample the table gives some 150,000 clones, of which approximately 78% were detected only once. Of the sample, about 7.5% is held by the ten largest clones. The sequenced sample consisted of PBMCs. The origin of the receptors is a woman between 45 and 60 years old in good health and CMV-seropositive.

The V gene is TRBV5-1, the J gene TRBJ1-1, with 7 bases that match TRBD1. With V trimmed by 4 bases and J by 0 bases, 9 bases remained unmatched. The CDR3 totals 16 residues. CDR1 SGHRS and CDR2 YFSETQ come from the germline V gene. CDR3 loop: CASSPRQGTLNTEAFF. DNA for the CDR3: TGCGCCAGCAGCCCTCGACAGGGTACCCTGAACACTGAAGCTTTCTTT.

The chain recombines TRBV7-3 with TRBJ2-1, with a tentative D call TRBD2 (6 bases). CDR3 length: 14 residues. In germline, CDR1 is SGHTA, CDR2 FQGTGA. The V and J ends lost 5 bases and 3 bases respectively, with 11 bases between them. The CDR3 reads CASSPPGGYNEQFF. The CDR3 DNA sequence: TGTGCCAGCAGCCCCCCCGGGGGCTACAATGAGCAGTTCTTC. Full variable domain (missing parts from reference TRBV7-3 and TRBJ2-1): GAGVSQTPSNKVTEKGKYVELRCDPISGHTALYWYRQSLGQGPEFLIYFQGTGAADDSGLPNDRFFAVRPEGSVSTLKIQRTERGDSAVYLCASSPPGGYNEQFFGPGTRLTVL.